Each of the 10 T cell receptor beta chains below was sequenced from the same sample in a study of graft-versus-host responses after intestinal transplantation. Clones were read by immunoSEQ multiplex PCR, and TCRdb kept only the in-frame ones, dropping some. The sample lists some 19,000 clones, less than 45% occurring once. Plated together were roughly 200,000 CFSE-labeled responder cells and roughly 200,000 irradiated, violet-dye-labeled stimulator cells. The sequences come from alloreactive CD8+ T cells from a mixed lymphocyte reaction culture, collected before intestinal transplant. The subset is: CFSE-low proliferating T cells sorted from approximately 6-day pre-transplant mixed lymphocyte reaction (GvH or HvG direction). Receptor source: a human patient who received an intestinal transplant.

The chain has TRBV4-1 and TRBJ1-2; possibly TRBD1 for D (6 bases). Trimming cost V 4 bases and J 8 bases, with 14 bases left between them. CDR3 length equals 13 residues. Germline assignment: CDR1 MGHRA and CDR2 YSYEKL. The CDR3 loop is CASSPPMGGGYTF. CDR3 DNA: TGCGCCAGCAGCCCCCCAATGGGGGGCGGCTACACCTTC.

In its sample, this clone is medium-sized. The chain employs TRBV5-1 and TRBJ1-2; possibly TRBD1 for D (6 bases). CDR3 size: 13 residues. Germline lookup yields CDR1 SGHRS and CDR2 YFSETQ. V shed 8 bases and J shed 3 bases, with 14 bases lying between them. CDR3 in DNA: TGCGCCAGGGAATACAGGGTGGACTATGGCTACACCTTC. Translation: CAREYRVDYGYTF.

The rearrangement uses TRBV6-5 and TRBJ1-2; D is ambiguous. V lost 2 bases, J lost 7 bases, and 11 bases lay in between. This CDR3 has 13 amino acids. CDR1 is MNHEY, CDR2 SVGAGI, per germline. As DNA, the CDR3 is TGTGCCAGCAGTTACGAAGGGAGAAGTGGCTACACCTTC. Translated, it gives CASSYEGRSGYTF.

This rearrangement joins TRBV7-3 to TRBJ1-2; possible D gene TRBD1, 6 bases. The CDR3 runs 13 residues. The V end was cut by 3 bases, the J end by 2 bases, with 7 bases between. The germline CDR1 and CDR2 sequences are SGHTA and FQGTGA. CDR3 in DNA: TGTGCCAGCAGCTTCGGGACAAACTATGGCTACACCTTC. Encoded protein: CASSFGTNYGYTF.

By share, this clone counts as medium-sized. CDR3 protein: CASSLNGDSYNEQFF. CDR3 nucleotide sequence: TGCGCCAGCAGCTTGAACGGGGACTCCTACAATGAGCAGTTCTTC. This chain joins TRBV5-1 and TRBJ2-1; D is possibly TRBD2 (5 bases). V was cut by 1 base and J by 0 bases, with 8 bases left in between. Looked up from germline, CDR1 is SGHRS and CDR2 is YFSETQ. This CDR3 contains 15 residues.

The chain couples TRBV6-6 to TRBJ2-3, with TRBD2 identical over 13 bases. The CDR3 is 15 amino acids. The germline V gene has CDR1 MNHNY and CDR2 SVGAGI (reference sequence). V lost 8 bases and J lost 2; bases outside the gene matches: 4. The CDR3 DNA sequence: TGTGCCAGCCTGACTAGCGGGAGGTTCACAGATACGCAGTATTTT. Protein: CASLTSGRFTDTQYF.

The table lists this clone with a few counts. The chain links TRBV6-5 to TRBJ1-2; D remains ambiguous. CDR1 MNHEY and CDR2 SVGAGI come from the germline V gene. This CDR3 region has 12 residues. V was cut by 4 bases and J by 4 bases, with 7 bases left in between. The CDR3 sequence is CASSFRSYGYTF. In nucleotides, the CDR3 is TGTGCCAGCAGTTTCAGGAGCTATGGCTACACCTTC.

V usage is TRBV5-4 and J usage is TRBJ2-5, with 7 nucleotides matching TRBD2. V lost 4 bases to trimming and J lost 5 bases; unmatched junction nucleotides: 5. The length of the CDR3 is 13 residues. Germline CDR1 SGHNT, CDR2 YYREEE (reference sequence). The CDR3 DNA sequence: TGTGCCAGCAGCATCGGACTAGGGGAGACCCAGTACTTC. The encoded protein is CASSIGLGETQYF.

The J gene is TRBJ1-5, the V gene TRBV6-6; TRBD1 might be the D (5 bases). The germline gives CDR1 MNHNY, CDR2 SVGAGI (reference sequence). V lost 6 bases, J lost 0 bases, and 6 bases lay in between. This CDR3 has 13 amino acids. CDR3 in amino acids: CASRTASNQPQHF. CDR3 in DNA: TGTGCCAGCAGGACAGCTAGCAATCAGCCCCAGCATTTT.

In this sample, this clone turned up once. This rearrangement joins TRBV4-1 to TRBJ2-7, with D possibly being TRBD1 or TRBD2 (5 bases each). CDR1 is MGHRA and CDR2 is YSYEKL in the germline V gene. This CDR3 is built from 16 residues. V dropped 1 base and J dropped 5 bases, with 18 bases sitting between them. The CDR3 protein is CASSQAPGEGRDEQYF. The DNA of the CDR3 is TGCGCCAGCAGCCAAGCCCCTGGTGAGGGGCGAGACGAGCAGTACTTC.